Listed below are T cell receptor beta chains from one sample, sequenced in a study of T-cell memory formation after mild COVID-19. A single record per CDR3 protein comes from TCRdb applying MiXCR to the 5' RACE reads. The profile covers 350,000 to 450,000 distinct CDR3 sequences, with around 24% appearing a single time and around 9.5% taken by the ten largest. The sample consisted of PBMCs or a T cell subset sorted from them (not recorded which). The receptors come from an adult woman who had mild COVID-19 (a few samples of this study predate the infection). Cell type and time point are not known. CDR3s include the opening cysteine and the closing phenylalanine or tryptophan. A D gene is named only where the DNA matches it firmly. Rows give clone size only sometimes, using once, few, many, or a class for an expanded clone.

clone size,V gene,J gene,D gene,CDR3 protein,CDR3 DNA
few,TRBV12-3/TRBV12-4,TRBJ1-1,NA,CASSGEGGGNTEAFF,TGTGCCAGCTCTGGGGAAGGAGGAGGGAACACTGAAGCTTTCTTT
few,TRBV7-8,TRBJ1-4,NA,CASGKTGGLTTNEKLFF,TGTGCCAGCGGAAAGACAGGAGGCTTAACAACTAATGAAAAACTGTTTTTT
few,TRBV20-1,TRBJ1-4,NA,CSAEQGIGEKLFF,TGCAGTGCTGAGCAGGGGATCGGGGAAAAACTGTTTTTT
NA,TRBV5-1,TRBJ1-2,TRBD1,CASSDGTGYGYTF,TGCGCCAGCAGCGACGGGACAGGGTATGGCTACACCTTC
NA,TRBV6-5,TRBJ1-1,NA,CASTSSGFLNTEAFF,TGTGCCAGCACCTCATCAGGGTTCTTGAACACTGAAGCTTTCTTT
once,TRBV24-1,TRBJ1-2,TRBD1,CATSDGTEGFGRGYTF,TGTGCCACCAGTGACGGGACAGAAGGATTCGGACGTGGCTACACCTTC
NA,TRBV11-2,TRBJ1-2,NA,CASSPLAGLTYGYTF,TGTGCCAGCAGCCCTCTTGCAGGCCTGACCTATGGCTACACCTTC
NA,TRBV29-1,TRBJ1-1,NA,CSASQGSAEAFF,TGCAGCGCCTCCCAGGGGAGCGCTGAAGCTTTCTTT
NA,TRBV20-1,TRBJ2-7,NA,CSAPPTGGGSYEQYF,TGCAGTGCTCCCCCCACCGGTGGAGGCTCCTACGAGCAGTACTTC
NA,TRBV7-6,TRBJ2-7,TRBD1,CASSLTGTGIYEQYF,TGTGCCAGCAGCTTGACCGGGACAGGAATCTACGAGCAGTACTTC
few,TRBV3-1,TRBJ2-1,TRBD2,CASIPVRLALTPHHYNEQFF,TGTGCCAGCATCCCAGTCAGACTAGCGTTAACCCCACACCACTACAATGAGCAGTTCTTC
few,TRBV5-1,TRBJ2-3,NA,CASSSGSASPRTDTQYF,TGCGCCAGCAGCTCGGGTTCGGCATCCCCCCGCACAGATACGCAGTATTTT
few,TRBV6-6,TRBJ2-7,TRBD2,CASSQAGEYYEQYF,TGTGCCAGCAGCCAGGCGGGGGAATACTACGAGCAGTACTTC
NA,TRBV2,TRBJ1-1,NA,CASSERQTPVF,TGTGCCAGCAGTGAACGCCAGACCCCGGTTTTT
few,TRBV20-1,TRBJ2-3,TRBD1,CSARPGQGADTQYF,TGCAGTGCTAGACCGGGACAGGGGGCGGATACGCAGTATTTT
few,TRBV13,TRBJ2-7,NA,CASSLLGAGSPYEQYF,TGTGCCAGCAGCTTATTGGGGGCAGGGTCCCCCTACGAGCAGTACTTC
few,TRBV20-1,TRBJ2-7,TRBD2,CSASGGGNSYEQYF,TGCAGTGCTAGTGGGGGGGGGAACTCCTACGAGCAGTACTTC
NA,TRBV14,TRBJ1-1,NA,CASSPLGGHTEAFF,TGTGCCAGCAGCCCGTTGGGGGGCCACACTGAAGCTTTCTTT
NA,TRBV12-3/TRBV12-4,TRBJ2-3,TRBD2,CASSHGLAGRTDTQYF,TGTGCCAGCAGTCACGGACTAGCGGGTCGCACAGATACGCAGTATTTT
NA,TRBV12-3/TRBV12-4,TRBJ1-4,TRBD1,CASGTGGEKLFF,TGTGCCAGCGGGACAGGGGGCGAAAAACTGTTTTTT
NA,TRBV24-1,TRBJ1-1,NA,CATSRGSGSEAFF,TGTGCCACCAGTAGGGGAAGTGGCTCTGAAGCTTTCTTT
NA,TRBV5-4,TRBJ2-2,TRBD2,CASRSGGLAGNTGELFF,TGTGCCAGCAGATCGGGGGGACTAGCGGGGAACACCGGGGAGCTGTTTTTT
NA,TRBV5-6,TRBJ1-2,NA,CASSFMGGPTGYTF,TGTGCCAGCAGCTTTATGGGGGGCCCAACGGGCTACACCTTC
few,TRBV3-1,TRBJ1-2,NA,CASSQLIEWGSYGYTF,TGTGCCAGCAGCCAATTGATCGAGTGGGGAAGCTATGGCTACACCTTC
NA,TRBV29-1,TRBJ2-3,NA,CSVEDADPAFFTDTQYF,TGCAGCGTTGAAGATGCGGACCCAGCGTTTTTCACAGATACGCAGTATTTT
many,TRBV6-5,TRBJ1-1,TRBD1,CASSYSNGRGVTEAFF,TGTGCCAGCAGTTACTCGAATGGCAGGGGGGTCACTGAAGCTTTCTTT
NA,TRBV20-1,TRBJ1-5,NA,CSATRTVRGNQPQHF,TGCAGTGCTACCCGGACAGTCCGTGGCAATCAGCCCCAGCATTTT
NA,TRBV6-1,TRBJ2-1,NA,CASSEVGGGAHEQFF,TGTGCCAGCAGTGAAGTGGGAGGGGGAGCCCATGAGCAGTTCTTC
NA,TRBV6-1,TRBJ2-2,TRBD2,CATTQEREATGELFF,TGTGCCACCACCCAAGAGCGGGAGGCCACCGGGGAGCTGTTTTTT
NA,TRBV10-3,TRBJ2-7,TRBD2,CAISESPGRGYEQYF,TGTGCCATCAGTGAGTCCCCGGGGAGGGGATACGAGCAGTACTTC
NA,TRBV2,TRBJ2-2,NA,CASSVDGLSTGELFF,TGTGCCAGCAGTGTGGATGGGTTGAGTACCGGGGAGCTGTTTTTT
NA,TRBV7-6,TRBJ2-1,NA,CASSLDPRAYNEQFF,TGTGCCAGCAGCTTAGACCCTCGGGCCTACAATGAGCAGTTCTTC
many,TRBV10-3,TRBJ1-1,NA,CAIRSGLSGGTEAFF,TGTGCCATCAGATCCGGACTCTCGGGAGGGACTGAAGCTTTCTTT
NA,TRBV24-1,TRBJ2-5,TRBD2,CATSRTSGGQETQYF,TGTGCCACCAGTCGGACTAGCGGGGGCCAAGAGACCCAGTACTTC
NA,TRBV7-9,TRBJ2-3,NA,CASSFPRSTDTQYF,TGTGCCAGCAGCTTCCCCAGGAGCACAGATACGCAGTATTTT
NA,TRBV24-1,TRBJ1-1,NA,CATSGYDSLGEAFF,TGTGCCACCAGTGGATATGACAGCCTGGGTGAAGCTTTCTTT
few,TRBV7-9,TRBJ2-1,NA,CASSPHLDYYNEQFF,TGTGCCAGCAGCCCTCACCTAGACTACTACAATGAGCAGTTCTTC
few,TRBV12-3/TRBV12-4,TRBJ1-2,NA,CASSLAALSGYTF,TGTGCCAGCAGTTTAGCGGCGTTAAGTGGCTACACCTTC
NA,TRBV12-3/TRBV12-4,TRBJ1-2,NA,CASSITGNGYTF,TGTGCCAGCAGTATAACAGGGAATGGCTACACCTTC
few,TRBV12-3/TRBV12-4,TRBJ2-7,TRBD1,CASSRLRTGGDEQYF,TGTGCCAGCAGTCGCTTAAGGACAGGGGGCGACGAGCAGTACTTC
NA,TRBV7-8,TRBJ2-4,NA,CASSLGGSGGNIQYF,TGTGCCAGCAGCTTAGGAGGGAGTGGGGGGAACATTCAGTACTTC
few,TRBV3-1,TRBJ2-1,TRBD2,CASSQDRVSGGFYNEQFF,TGTGCCAGCAGCCAAGATCGGGTTAGCGGGGGATTCTACAATGAGCAGTTCTTC
many,TRBV11-3,TRBJ2-1,NA,CASSPYSTREQFF,TGTGCCAGCAGCCCATACTCGACCCGTGAGCAGTTCTTC
NA,TRBV6-2/TRBV6-3,TRBJ2-1,NA,CASSYSFEGSSSYNEQFF,TGTGCCAGCAGTTACTCGTTCGAGGGCTCCAGCTCCTACAATGAGCAGTTCTTC
few,TRBV9,TRBJ1-1,NA,CASGPGGTEAFF,TGTGCCAGCGGCCCGGGTGGCACTGAAGCTTTCTTT
NA,TRBV4-1,TRBJ1-2,NA,CASSHQANSNYGYTF,TGCGCCAGCAGCCATCAAGCGAATTCTAACTATGGCTACACCTTC
NA,TRBV20-1,TRBJ2-5,NA,CSARPIGAETQYF,TGCAGTGCTAGACCCATCGGGGCAGAGACCCAGTACTTC
NA,TRBV5-1,TRBJ2-1,NA,CASSFTSWGYSYNEQFF,TGCGCCAGCAGCTTTACCAGCTGGGGGTACTCCTACAATGAGCAGTTCTTC
few,TRBV6-2/TRBV6-3,TRBJ2-2,NA,CAEAAQTNTGELFF,TGTGCCGAGGCGGCACAGACGAACACCGGGGAGCTGTTTTTT
few,TRBV20-1,TRBJ2-1,TRBD2,CSALAGKSSYNEQFF,TGCAGTGCCCTAGCGGGGAAAAGCTCCTACAATGAGCAGTTCTTC
NA,TRBV7-2,TRBJ2-7,TRBD2,CASSTISGSSYEQYF,TGTGCCAGCAGCACCATTAGCGGGAGTTCCTACGAGCAGTACTTC
few,TRBV6-5,TRBJ1-2,NA,CASRNSFWGADREGYTF,TGTGCCAGCAGAAACTCCTTCTGGGGGGCAGATCGGGAAGGCTACACCTTC
few,TRBV7-2,TRBJ2-3,TRBD2,CASSPGGAGEDTQYF,TGTGCCAGCAGCCCGGGAGGGGCGGGAGAAGATACGCAGTATTTT
NA,TRBV15,TRBJ2-1,NA,CATSRFGALSNEQFF,TGTGCCACCAGCAGATTTGGGGCCCTATCCAATGAGCAGTTCTTC
few,TRBV30,TRBJ2-7,NA,CAWSRVSEQYF,TGTGCCTGGAGCAGGGTCAGCGAGCAGTACTTC
few,TRBV7-2,TRBJ1-2,TRBD1,CASSHGDRLNYGYTF,TGTGCCAGCAGCCACGGGGACAGGCTTAACTATGGCTACACCTTC
NA,TRBV2,TRBJ1-1,TRBD1,CASIGDRANTEAFF,TGTGCCAGCATAGGGGACAGGGCGAACACTGAAGCTTTCTTT
few,TRBV27,TRBJ2-7,NA,CASSPLGHSYEQYF,TGTGCCAGCAGTCCACTGGGACATTCCTACGAGCAGTACTTC
NA,TRBV7-9,TRBJ2-2,NA,CASSLEDPGELFF,TGTGCCAGCAGCTTAGAGGATCCCGGGGAGCTGTTTTTT